This T cell receptor (beta chain) stems from a study of cytomegalovirus exposure and HLA in healthy donors. The CDR3 runs to 15 residues. The V gene end was trimmed by 7 bases and the J gene end by 2 bases; junction bases not matched to a gene: 6. From germline, CDR1 is MNHEY and CDR2 SVGAGI. As regards this clone: The target antigen is unknown.

Study observations and caveats: Across donors, most TCRs were seen rarely, yet some public ones were widespread.

The PCR employed 60 Vbeta primers together with 13 Jbeta primers. The authors' processing: Later reanalysis found approximately 76 million unique TCR beta chains, some 10 million of them shared. This table comes from immunoSEQ multiplex PCR, and its TCRdb copy is limited to in-frame clones, with some not included. V and J calls and clone size are copied from that table; D and trimming were computed from the DNA. The sample has some 98,000 clones, around 68% seen once. The gene calls are TRBV6-5 and TRBJ2-1; 9 positions match TRBD1. The origin of this receptor is a man aged 45 to 65 in good health and CMV-seronegative. The sequenced material came from PBMCs. CDR3 nucleotide sequence: TGTGCCAGCAACGAACAGGGGGCCCCCTACAATGAGCAGTTCTTC. It translates to CASNEQGAPYNEQFF.